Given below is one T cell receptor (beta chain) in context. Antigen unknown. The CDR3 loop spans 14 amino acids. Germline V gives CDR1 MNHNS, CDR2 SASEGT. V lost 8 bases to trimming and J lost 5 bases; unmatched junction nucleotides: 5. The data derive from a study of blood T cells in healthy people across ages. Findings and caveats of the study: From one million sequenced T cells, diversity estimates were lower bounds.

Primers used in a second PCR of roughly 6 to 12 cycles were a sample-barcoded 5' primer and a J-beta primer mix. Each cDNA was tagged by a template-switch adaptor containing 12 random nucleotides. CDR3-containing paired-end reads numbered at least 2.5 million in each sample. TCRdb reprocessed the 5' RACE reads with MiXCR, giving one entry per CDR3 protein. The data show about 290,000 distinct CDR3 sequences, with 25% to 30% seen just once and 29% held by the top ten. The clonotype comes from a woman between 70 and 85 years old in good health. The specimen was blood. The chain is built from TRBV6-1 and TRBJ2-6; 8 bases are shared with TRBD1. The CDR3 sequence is CASRRDRRANVLTF. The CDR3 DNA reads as TGTGCCAGCCGTCGGGACAGGAGGGCCAACGTCCTGACTTTC.